This T cell receptor (beta chain) derives from a study of blood T cell repertoires in COVID-19. Across the study: From the United States, Italy and Spain came samples of acute and convalescent COVID-19. Nucleic acid was either cDNA or gDNA, and it came from T cells, B-cell-depleted T cells, or PBMCs.

Seattle patient enrollment occurred during active infection, with longitudinal follow-up thereafter. Germline V gene sequence: CDR1 SNHLY, CDR2 FYNNEI. CDR3 length equals 14 residues. V was trimmed by 9 bases and J by 2 bases, leaving 13 bases between them. In the original processing: From reference gene primer amplification, estimates of nucleated cell counts were derived. Some clones are missing from TCRdb's copy, which holds only in-frame ones; the method was immunoSEQ multiplex PCR. V and J calls and clone size are those listed in that table; D and trimming were worked out from the DNA. Here the sample spans over 150,000 clones, approximately 90% being singletons.

This TCR came from a man aged 45-65 years with COVID-19, enrolled during active disease. Specimen: peripheral blood. This chain joins TRBV2 and TRBJ2-2; possibly TRBD1 for D (6 bases). CDR3 sequence: CARQGNLNTGELFF. The DNA for the CDR3 is TGTGCCAGACAGGGAAACCTAAACACCGGGGAGCTGTTTTTT.